The 27 T cell receptor beta chains given below trace back to one sample, sequenced in a study of T-cell reconstitution after alpha-beta-depleted transplantation in children. This sample's TCRbeta library carried unique molecular identifier barcodes. In TCRdb, the PCR reads were re-called with MiXCR into one record per CDR3 protein. The table records about 980,000 distinct CDR3 sequences, around 30% of them present only once. The material sequenced was PBMCs, mostly from graft donor cells, taken 360 days after TCRalphabeta/CD19-depleted stem cell transplant. The receptor source for this set is a boy under two years old who had a stem cell transplant for SCID, so the T cells may come from the graft donor.

This clonotype turned up a few times. The chain couples TRBV29-1 to TRBJ1-1; TRBD1 might be the D (6 bases). CDR1 SQVTM and CDR2 ANQGSEA come from the germline V gene. The V gene lost 7 bases and the J gene lost 7 bases, with 16 bases spanning the gap. The CDR3 covers 12 residues. The DNA of the CDR3 is TGCAGCGCCCGACCACAGGGCCGTGAAGCTTTCTTT. It codes for CSARPQGREAFF.

This rearrangement joins TRBV12-3 or TRBV12-4 to TRBJ2-4, with D perhaps matching TRBD1 (6 bases). Trimming shortened V by 6 bases and J by 2 bases, and 14 bases separated the two germline ends. The length of the CDR3 is 15 residues. Written as DNA, the CDR3 is TGTGCCAGCAGAAAGGACAGAGGAACCAAAAACATTCAGTACTTC. Protein sequence: CASRKDRGTKNIQYF.

This clonotype occurred many times. J is TRBJ1-2 and V is TRBV29-1; D call uncertain. Looked up from germline, CDR1 is SQVTM and CDR2 is ANQGSEA. The CDR3 loop spans 13 amino acids. Trimming cost V 3 bases and J 3 bases, with 11 bases left between them. DNA of the CDR3: TGCAGCGTTGAGCTTAGGGTGGACTATGGCTACACCTTC. Translating it yields CSVELRVDYGYTF.

This chain connects TRBV3-1 to TRBJ1-1; the D is unclear. This CDR3 comprises 15 residues. V was clipped by 4 bases and J by 1 base, with 13 bases between them. Per germline, CDR1 LGHDT and CDR2 YNNKEL (reference sequence). In DNA form, the CDR3 reads TGTGCCAGCAGCCCGCCGCCAGTTCGGAACACTGAAGCTTTCTTT. It is translated as CASSPPPVRNTEAFF.

This clonotype was found many times. This rearrangement joins TRBV6-5 to TRBJ2-3; 8 nucleotides agree with TRBD1. The CDR3 sequence is 15 residues long. V dropped 2 bases and J dropped 8; count of bases not matched to a gene: 9. Germline V CDR1 and CDR2: MNHEY, SVGAGI. The CDR3: CASSYGTGLQRTQYF. The DNA for the CDR3 is TGTGCCAGCAGTTACGGGACAGGTCTCCAGCGTACGCAGTATTTT.

This CDR3 is CASSPTYGFDGFIYGYTF. The CDR3 DNA reads as TGTGCCAGCAGTCCGACCTACGGTTTCGACGGATTTATCTATGGCTACACCTTC. J is TRBJ1-2 and V is TRBV28; D gene uncertain. The germline CDR1 and CDR2 sequences are MDHEN and SYDVKM. The CDR3 contains 18 residues. The V end lost 5 bases, the J end lost 4 bases, and 26 bases lay between the germline ends.

The genes are TRBV5-5 and TRBJ2-1; D may be TRBD1 (6 bases). The germline gives CDR1 SGHKS, CDR2 YYEKEE (reference sequence). V lost 5 bases and J lost 0, with 12 bases in between. The CDR3 is 15 residues long. CDR3: CASRIQGISYNEQFF. The CDR3 DNA follows: TGTGCCAGCAGGATCCAGGGGATCTCCTACAATGAGCAGTTCTTC.

The chain joins TRBV28 to TRBJ2-5, with TRBD1 identical over 7 bases. CDR1 and CDR2 from the germline V gene are MDHEN and SYDVKM. Trimming removed 7 bases from V and 1 base from J; junction bases left unmatched: 9. The length of the CDR3 is 15 residues. CDR3 nucleotide sequence: TGTGCCAGCAACCCAACCGGGACAGCCCAAGAGACCCAGTACTTC. It is translated as CASNPTGTAQETQYF.

This clonotype was seen a few times. This chain joins TRBV7-6 and TRBJ1-4; D gene unclear. The V and J ends lost 4 bases and 0 bases respectively, with 12 bases between them. Germline CDR1 and CDR2: SGHVS and FNYEAQ. The CDR3 runs to 16 residues. The CDR3 DNA reads TGTGCCAGCAGCTACCGAAGATTGGCAACTAATGAAAAACTGTTTTTT. It codes for CASSYRRLATNEKLFF.

The V and J genes are TRBV12-3 or TRBV12-4 and TRBJ2-5, with 7 nucleotides matching TRBD2. This CDR3 has 16 amino acids. J was trimmed by 5 bases and V by 5 bases; bases with no gene match: 14. The CDR3 here is CASSLLGRLAGETQYF. For the CDR3, the DNA is TGTGCCAGCAGTCTGCTCGGGAGACTAGCCGGGGAGACCCAGTACTTC.

The chain joins TRBV12-3 or TRBV12-4 to TRBJ2-2; 10 bases align to TRBD1. Trimming at V came to 7 bases and at J to 1 base, leaving 15 bases not matched to a gene. The CDR3 has 19 residues. The CDR3 loop reads CASIDRGRRVGLNTGELFF. The CDR3 nucleotides read TGTGCCAGCATCGACAGGGGGCGAAGGGTCGGCCTGAACACCGGGGAGCTGTTTTTT.

This clonotype turned up a few times. J is TRBJ1-1 and V is TRBV7-2; no clear D. Between the trimmed V and J ends, which lost 5 bases and 6 bases, there was a span of 13 bases. The CDR3 has 13 residues. The germline V gene encodes CDR1 SGHTA and CDR2 FQGNSA. The CDR3 DNA sequence: TGTGCCAGCAGCGCCAGCGGACGGTCTGAAGCTTTCTTT. Its translation: CASSASGRSEAFF.

A few counts support this clonotype. The rearrangement uses TRBV5-1 and TRBJ1-2; TRBD1 matches at 7 bases. From germline, CDR1 is SGHRS and CDR2 YFSETQ. Trimming cost V 4 bases and J 4 bases; bases outside gene matches: 10. The CDR3 is 15 residues long. The chain's CDR3 is CASSPRTGPIYGYTF. In nucleotides, the CDR3 is TGCGCCAGCAGCCCCCGGACAGGACCCATCTATGGCTACACCTTC. Supplemented by reference TRBV5-1 and TRBJ1-2, the full variable domain reads KAGVTQTPRYLIKTRGQQVTLSCSPISGHRSVSWYQQTPGQGLQFLFEYFSETQRNKGNFPGRFSGRQFSNSRSEMNVSTLELGDSALYLCASSPRTGPIYGYTFGSGTRLTVV.

The rearrangement joins TRBV7-9 to TRBJ2-5; D uncertain. V lost 3 bases, J lost 0 bases, and 14 bases lay in between. Germline CDR1 SEHNR, CDR2 FQNEAQ (reference sequence). The CDR3 spans 16 residues. The CDR3 region is CASSLSPTRYQETQYF. Written as DNA, the CDR3 is TGTGCCAGCAGCTTGAGTCCAACCAGGTACCAAGAGACCCAGTACTTC. Full variable domain (missing parts from reference TRBV7-9 and TRBJ2-5): DTGVSQNPRHKITKRGQNVTFRCDPISEHNRLYWYRQTLGQGPEFLTYFQNEAQLEKSRLLSDRFSAERPKGSFSTLEIQRTEQGDSAMYLCASSLSPTRYQETQYFGPGTRLLVL.

In its sample, this clonotype was seen a few times. This rearrangement joins TRBV12-3 or TRBV12-4 to TRBJ2-3; D might be TRBD2 (6 bases). The CDR3 has 15 amino acids. The germline V and J ends were trimmed by 4 bases and 0 bases, with 11 bases remaining between them. The CDR3: CASSWRTTSTDTQYF. The DNA for the CDR3 is TGTGCCAGCAGTTGGAGGACTACCAGCACAGATACGCAGTATTTT.

The rearrangement links TRBV19 to TRBJ2-3; D might be TRBD2 (5 bases). Between the trimmed V and J ends, which lost 6 bases and 1 base, there was a span of 11 bases. The CDR3 contains 14 residues. Germline V gene lookup returns CDR1 LNHDA and CDR2 SQIVND (reference sequence). CDR3 coding DNA: TGTGCCAGTAGGAGGGTTGGGGGCACAGATACGCAGTATTTT. It translates to CASRRVGGTDTQYF.

This chain's CDR3 is CASSLEGRMSDNEQFF. CDR3 nucleotide sequence: TGCGCCAGCAGCTTGGAAGGGAGAATGTCGGACAATGAGCAGTTCTTC. The chain uses TRBV5-1 and TRBJ2-1; maybe TRBD2 (5 bases). Germline V CDR1 and CDR2: SGHRS, YFSETQ. Trimming left V 0 bases short and J 5 bases short, with 15 bases between. The length of the CDR3 is 16 residues.

This clonotype was observed a few times. The chain is built from TRBV9 and TRBJ2-5; D perhaps matches TRBD1 (7 bases). With 0 bases removed from V and 3 bases from J, the gap between germline ends came to 12 bases. CDR1 is SGDLS and CDR2 is YYNGEE in the germline V gene. The CDR3 has 15 amino acids. The CDR3 spells CASSVAGQREETQYF. In nucleotides, the CDR3 is TGTGCCAGCAGCGTAGCGGGACAGCGGGAAGAGACCCAGTACTTC.

The gene calls are TRBV18 and TRBJ2-3; unclear D gene. Germline V gene lookup returns CDR1 KGHSH and CDR2 LQKENI. Trimming stripped 3 bases from V and 6 bases from J, with 19 bases between. The CDR3 loop spans 16 amino acids. The CDR3 nucleotides read TGTGCCAGCTCACCGACATCAAACGGGCACAGTGATACGCAGTATTTT. Its translation: CASSPTSNGHSDTQYF.

The chain uses TRBV24-1 and TRBJ2-3, with TRBD1 as a possible D gene (5 bases). V shed 0 bases and J shed 8 bases, with 14 bases lying between them. This CDR3 has 15 residues. The germline V gene has CDR1 KGHDR and CDR2 SFDVKD. CDR3 bases: TGTGCCACCAGTGATTTGCATCAGGGTTCCTCTACGCAGTATTTT. Amino acid sequence: CATSDLHQGSSTQYF.

The rearrangement uses TRBV6-2 or TRBV6-3 and TRBJ2-7, with D perhaps being TRBD1 or TRBD2 (5 bases each). Germline CDR1 reads MNHEY; CDR2 reads SVGEGT. The CDR3 length is 14 residues. V lost 2 bases to trimming and J lost 0 bases, with 8 bases between them. CDR3 sequence: CASSYGTSSYEQYF. The CDR3 DNA reads TGTGCCAGCAGTTACGGGACGAGCTCCTACGAGCAGTACTTC.

This clonotype occurred a few times. This rearrangement joins TRBV9 to TRBJ2-1, with a weak D call TRBD1 (5 bases). The ends were cut back, 7 bases at V and 7 bases at J, with 12 bases in the middle. The germline V gene has CDR1 SGDLS and CDR2 YYNGEE. This CDR3 region has 12 residues. The CDR3 region is CASSVGVNEQFF. The CDR3 nucleotides are TGTGCCAGCTCAGTAGGGGTGAATGAGCAGTTCTTC.

The V and J genes are TRBV12-3 or TRBV12-4 and TRBJ2-7; D gene uncertain. The germline V and J ends were trimmed by 3 bases and 5 bases, with 8 bases remaining between them. This CDR3 has 12 residues. The CDR3 sequence: CASSFNLNEQYF. As DNA, the CDR3 is TGTGCCAGCAGTTTTAATTTGAACGAGCAGTACTTC.

This clonotype has ten or more counts. The chain is built from TRBV10-3 and TRBJ1-3; no clear D gene. CDR1 is ENHRY, CDR2 SYGVKD, per germline. V dropped 6 bases and J dropped 0 bases, with 9 bases sitting between them. The CDR3 is 14 amino acids. Here the CDR3 DNA reads TGTGCCATCAGCCCAGCTCCCTCTGGAAACACCATATATTTT. Its protein is CAISPAPSGNTIYF.

This chain links TRBV6-1 with TRBJ2-3; D not resolved. From germline, CDR1 is MNHNS and CDR2 SASEGT. This CDR3 is built from 14 residues. Deletions cut 6 bases from V and 4 bases from J, with 14 bases between. CDR3 DNA sequence: TGTGCCAGCAGACCCGGGTCAGTCCCAGATACGCAGTATTTT. It specifies CASRPGSVPDTQYF.

The chain recombines TRBV6-2 or TRBV6-3 with TRBJ2-7; D possibly corresponds to TRBD2 (6 bases). Germline lookup yields CDR1 MNHEY and CDR2 SVGEGT. The CDR3 is made up of 16 amino acids. V was clipped by 0 bases and J by 4 bases, with 16 bases between them. The CDR3: CASSYSTVAVGYEQYF. Here the CDR3 DNA reads TGTGCCAGCAGTTACTCGACAGTAGCGGTTGGATACGAGCAGTACTTC.

In DNA, the CDR3 is TGTGCCAGCAGTTTCCTTCTAGCCCGCGGGGACGAGCAGTACTTC. It encodes CASSFLLARGDEQYF. The chain uses TRBV6-2 or TRBV6-3 and TRBJ2-7, with D tentatively TRBD2 (6 bases). The CDR3 runs 15 residues. The germline CDR1 and CDR2 sequences are MNHEY and SVGEGT. V was pared by 4 bases and J by 5 bases, with 18 bases between.